This T cell receptor (beta chain) stems from a study of graft-versus-host responses after intestinal transplantation. In the study overall: Recipients were all induced with anti-thymocyte globulin, then given tacrolimus and steroids for about three years.

General observations from the study: The recipient marrow held GvH clones, and some of them showed up first in ileum or blood.

Method: immunoSEQ multiplex PCR; TCRdb's copy keeps in-frame clones and lacks some. The sample shows around 90,000 clones, 85% to 95% of them seen only once. This clone appeared a single time. Its specificity is not known. The receptor's source is a human donor who was the organ donor for an intestinal transplant. This material consisted of unstimulated CD4+ T cells sorted from spleen or lymph node cells, taken before transplant.

The CDR3 nucleotides read TGTGCCAGCAGTTGGGGGGGAGAGGGGCTATTGACTGAAGCTTTCTTT. Encoded protein: CASSWGGEGLLTEAFF. The V gene is TRBV28, the J gene TRBJ1-1; a weak D match, TRBD1 (5 bases). The V gene lost 4 bases and the J gene lost 5 bases, with 20 bases spanning the gap. CDR3 size: 16 residues. Germline V gene data show CDR1 as MDHEN and CDR2 as SYDVKM.